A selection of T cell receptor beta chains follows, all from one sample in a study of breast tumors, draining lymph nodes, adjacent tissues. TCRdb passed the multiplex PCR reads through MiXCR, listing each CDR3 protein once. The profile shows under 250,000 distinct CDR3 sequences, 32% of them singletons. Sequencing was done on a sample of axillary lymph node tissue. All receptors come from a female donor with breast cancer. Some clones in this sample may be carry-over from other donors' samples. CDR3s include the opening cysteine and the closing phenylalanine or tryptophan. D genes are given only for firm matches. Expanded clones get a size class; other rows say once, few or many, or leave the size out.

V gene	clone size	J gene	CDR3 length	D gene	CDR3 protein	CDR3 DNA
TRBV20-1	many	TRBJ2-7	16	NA	CSANTRHTGRPYEQYF	TGCAGTGCTAACACAAGACATACAGGGCGGCCCTACGAGCAGTACTTC
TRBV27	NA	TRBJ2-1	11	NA	CASSSHNEQFF	TGTGCCAGCAGTTCGCATAATGAGCAGTTCTTC
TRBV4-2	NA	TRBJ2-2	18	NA	CASSQGISSIPNTGELFF	TGTGCCAGCAGCCAAGGGATTAGTTCCATCCCGAACACCGGGGAGCTGTTTTTT
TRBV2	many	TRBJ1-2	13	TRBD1	CASRETGYYGYTF	TGTGCCAGCAGGGAGACAGGGTACTATGGCTACACCTTC
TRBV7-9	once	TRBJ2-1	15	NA	CASSLGRAAHKEQFF	TGTGCCAGCAGCTTAGGACGAGCGGCCCACAAGGAGCAGTTCTTC
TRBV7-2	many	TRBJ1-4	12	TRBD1	CASSRTTGTLFF	TGTGCCAGCAGTCGAACGACAGGGACACTGTTTTTT
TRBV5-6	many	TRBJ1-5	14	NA	CASSLRGFNQPQHF	TGTGCCAGCAGCTTGAGGGGATTCAATCAGCCCCAGCATTTT
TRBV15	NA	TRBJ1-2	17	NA	CATSRDLTTWLGYGYTF	TGTGCCACCAGCAGAGACCTAACGACATGGTTGGGCTATGGCTACACCTTC
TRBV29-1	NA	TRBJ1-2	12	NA	CSLGQRDYGYTF	TGCAGCTTAGGACAGCGTGACTATGGCTACACCTTC
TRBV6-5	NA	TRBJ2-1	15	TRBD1	CASSHSRQGLGEQFF	TGTGCCAGCAGTCACTCGCGACAGGGGTTGGGTGAGCAGTTCTTC
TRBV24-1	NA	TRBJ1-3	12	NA	CATQGRGNTIYF	TGTGCCACTCAGGGACGAGGAAACACCATATATTTT
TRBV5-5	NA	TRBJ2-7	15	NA	CASSLMDMSSYEQYF	TGTGCCAGCAGCTTGATGGACATGAGCTCCTACGAGCAGTACTTC
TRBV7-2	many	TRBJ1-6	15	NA	CASSASGLLNSPLHF	TGTGCCAGCAGCGCCTCGGGGTTACTGAATTCACCCCTCCACTTT
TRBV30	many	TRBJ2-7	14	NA	CAWSVKGGTYEQYF	TGTGCCTGGAGTGTGAAAGGCGGTACCTACGAGCAGTACTTC
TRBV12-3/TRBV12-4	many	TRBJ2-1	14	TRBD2	CASSLSGRMYEQFF	TGTGCCAGCAGTTTAAGCGGGAGGATGTATGAGCAGTTCTTC
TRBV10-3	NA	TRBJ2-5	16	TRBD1	CAVKPGTGSPYETQYF	TGTGCCGTAAAACCTGGGACAGGGAGCCCCTACGAGACCCAGTACTTC
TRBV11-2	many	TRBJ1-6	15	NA	CASSPGGSYPSPLHF	TGTGCCAGCAGCCCGGGCGGCTCCTATCCTTCACCCCTCCACTTT
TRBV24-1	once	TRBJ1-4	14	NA	CATSDLGAQEKLFF	TGTGCCACCAGTGATTTGGGAGCGCAAGAAAAACTGTTTTTT
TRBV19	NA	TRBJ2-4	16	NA	CASSSLSAYPKNIQYF	TGTGCCAGTAGCTCACTCAGCGCATACCCCAAGAACATTCAGTACTTC
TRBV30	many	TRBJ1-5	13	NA	CAWSVLPHQPQHF	TGTGCCTGGAGTGTACTTCCCCATCAGCCCCAGCATTTT
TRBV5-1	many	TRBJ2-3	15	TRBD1	CASSLGQGVTDTQYF	TGCGCCAGCAGCTTGGGGCAGGGGGTAACAGATACGCAGTATTTT
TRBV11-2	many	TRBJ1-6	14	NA	CASSLRPQDSPLHF	TGTGCCAGCAGCCTCCGGCCTCAGGATTCACCCCTCCACTTT
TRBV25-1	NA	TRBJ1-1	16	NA	CASSERRMARNTEAFF	TGTGCCAGCAGTGAAAGACGGATGGCCCGGAACACTGAAGCTTTCTTT
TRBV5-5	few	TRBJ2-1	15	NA	CASNDFQTPYNEQFF	TGTGCCAGCAACGATTTTCAGACCCCCTACAATGAGCAGTTCTTC
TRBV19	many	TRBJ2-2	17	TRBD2	CASSRRLAGGSAGELFF	TGTGCCAGTAGTCGTCGCCTAGCGGGAGGCTCAGCCGGGGAGCTGTTTTTT
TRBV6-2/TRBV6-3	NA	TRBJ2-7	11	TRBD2	CGTSESYEQYF	TGTGGGACTAGCGAGTCCTACGAGCAGTACTTC
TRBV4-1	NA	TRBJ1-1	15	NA	CASSQDPRIVTEAFF	TGCGCCAGCAGCCAAGATCCTCGGATTGTCACTGAAGCTTTCTTT
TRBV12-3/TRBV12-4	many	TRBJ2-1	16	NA	CASSLSTRGVYNEQFF	TGTGCCAGCAGTCTGTCGACTAGAGGAGTCTACAATGAGCAGTTCTTC
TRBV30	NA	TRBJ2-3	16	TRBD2	CAWSWTRYAPGDTQYF	TGTGCCTGGAGTTGGACTAGATATGCACCTGGGGATACGCAGTATTTT
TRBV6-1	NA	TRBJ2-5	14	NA	CASTHLARGETQYF	TGTGCCAGCACGCACCTAGCGAGGGGGGAGACCCAGTACTTC
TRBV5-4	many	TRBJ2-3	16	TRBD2	CASTIQAGGGRDTQYF	TGTGCCAGCACCATCCAAGCGGGAGGCGGTAGAGATACGCAGTATTTT
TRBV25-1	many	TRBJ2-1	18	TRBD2	CASSEFRGGLAGVNEQFF	TGTGCCAGCAGTGAATTTCGCGGGGGACTAGCGGGAGTCAATGAGCAGTTCTTC
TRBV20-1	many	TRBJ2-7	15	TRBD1	CSARSGDRVFHEQYF	TGCAGTGCTAGAAGTGGGGACAGGGTTTTCCACGAGCAGTACTTC
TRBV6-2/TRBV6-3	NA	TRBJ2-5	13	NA	CASRGGLQETQYF	TGTGCCAGCAGGGGCGGATTGCAAGAGACCCAGTACTTC
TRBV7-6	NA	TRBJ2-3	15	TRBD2	CASSFGLARTDTQYF	TGTGCCAGCAGCTTCGGACTAGCGCGCACAGATACGCAGTATTTT
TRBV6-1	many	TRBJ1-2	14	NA	CASAVSRASYGYTF	TGTGCCAGCGCCGTTTCGAGGGCGTCTTATGGCTACACCTTC
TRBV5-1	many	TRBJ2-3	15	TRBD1	CASSSRGRNTDTQYF	TGCGCCAGCAGCTCCAGGGGGCGAAACACAGATACGCAGTATTTT
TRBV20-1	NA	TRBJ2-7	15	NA	CSVLTGAGGSCEQYF	TGCAGTGTTTTAACCGGAGCGGGTGGCTCCTGCGAGCAGTACTTC
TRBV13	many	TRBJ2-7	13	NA	CASNQGGGYEQYF	TGTGCCAGCAACCAGGGGGGGGGCTACGAGCAGTACTTC
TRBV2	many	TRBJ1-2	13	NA	CASREDGTYGYTF	TGTGCCAGCCGAGAAGACGGTACCTATGGCTACACCTTC
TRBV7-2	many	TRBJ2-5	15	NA	CASSQTPALQETQYF	TGTGCCAGCAGCCAGACCCCAGCGCTCCAAGAGACCCAGTACTTC
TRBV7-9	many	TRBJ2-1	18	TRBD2	CASSLEERLAGASNEQFF	TGTGCCAGCAGCTTAGAAGAGAGACTAGCGGGAGCATCAAATGAGCAGTTCTTC
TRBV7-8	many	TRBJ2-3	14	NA	CASSYIGGPDTQYF	TGTGCCAGCAGTTATATAGGGGGACCCGATACGCAGTATTTT
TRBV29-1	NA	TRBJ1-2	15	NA	CSVRAERQLVYGYTF	TGCAGCGTTAGAGCGGAAAGACAGCTAGTCTATGGCTACACCTTC
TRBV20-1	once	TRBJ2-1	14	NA	CSTVWQGRNNEQFF	TGCAGTACAGTATGGCAGGGGAGGAACAATGAGCAGTTCTTC
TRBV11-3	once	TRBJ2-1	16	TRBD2	CASSRGTSGTTNKQFF	TGTGCCAGTAGCAGAGGGACTAGCGGGACGACCAATAAGCAGTTCTTC
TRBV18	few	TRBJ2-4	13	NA	CASSLGGASIQYF	TGTGCCAGCAGTTTAGGGGGTGCAAGCATTCAGTACTTC
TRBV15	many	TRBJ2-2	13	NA	CATSRALIGELFF	TGTGCCACCAGCAGAGCGCTAATCGGGGAGCTGTTTTTT
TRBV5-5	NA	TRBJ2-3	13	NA	CASSLASYNEQYF	TGTGCCAGCAGCTTGGCATCCTACAATGAGCAGTATTTT
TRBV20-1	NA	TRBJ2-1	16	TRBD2	CSARTGTSGRWNEQFF	TGCAGTGCTAGAACCGGGACTAGCGGGAGGTGGAATGAGCAGTTCTTC
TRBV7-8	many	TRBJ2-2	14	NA	CASRGAMNTGELFF	TGTGCCAGCAGGGGGGCGATGAACACCGGGGAGCTGTTTTTT
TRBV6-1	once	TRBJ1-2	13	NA	CASSRTSLGGYTF	TGTGCCAGCAGTCGAACCAGCCTAGGAGGCTACACCTTC
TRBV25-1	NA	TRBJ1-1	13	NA	CASLGPTNTEAFF	TGTGCCAGCTTAGGACCTACGAACACTGAAGCTTTCTTT